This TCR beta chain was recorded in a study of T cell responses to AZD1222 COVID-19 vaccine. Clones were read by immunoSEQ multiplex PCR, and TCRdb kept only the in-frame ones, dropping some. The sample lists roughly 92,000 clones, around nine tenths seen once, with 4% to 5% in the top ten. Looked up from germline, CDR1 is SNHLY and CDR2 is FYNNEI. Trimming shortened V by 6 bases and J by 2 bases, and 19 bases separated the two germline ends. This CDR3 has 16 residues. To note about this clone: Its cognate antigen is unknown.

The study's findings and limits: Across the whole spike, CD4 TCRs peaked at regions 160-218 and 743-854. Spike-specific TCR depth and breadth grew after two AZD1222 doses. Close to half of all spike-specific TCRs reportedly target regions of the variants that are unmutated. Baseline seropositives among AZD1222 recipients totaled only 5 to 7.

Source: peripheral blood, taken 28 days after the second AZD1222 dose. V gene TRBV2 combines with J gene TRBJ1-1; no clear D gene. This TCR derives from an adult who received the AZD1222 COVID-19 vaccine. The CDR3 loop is CASRSPEREINTEAFF. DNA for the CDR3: TGTGCCAGCAGGTCCCCAGAGCGAGAAATAAACACTGAAGCTTTCTTT. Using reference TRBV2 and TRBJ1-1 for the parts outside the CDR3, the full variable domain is EPEVTQTPSHQVTQMGQEVILRCVPISNHLYFYWYRQILGQKVEFLVSFYNNEISEKSEIFDDQFSVERPDGSNFTLKIRSTKLEDSAMYFCASRSPEREINTEAFFGQGTRLTVV.